This T cell receptor (beta chain) was found in a study of blood T cell repertoires in COVID-19. Trimming removed 4 bases from V and 2 bases from J, with 6 bases in between. This CDR3 spans 12 amino acids. The germline V gene encodes CDR1 ENHRY and CDR2 SYGVKD. Using immunoSEQ multiplex PCR, the repertoire was profiled, and TCRdb retains in-frame clones only, with some absent. Among 150,000 to 200,000 clones, 70% to 90% were seen once, and the ten largest hold more than 2.5%. Sequenced input: peripheral blood. This rearrangement joins TRBV10-3 to TRBJ2-7; weak D call: TRBD1 (6 bases). This sequence originates from a man between 60 and 70 years old with acute or convalescent COVID-19. CDR3 sequence (DNA): TGTGCCATCAGTGGGGACACCTACGAGCAGTACTTC. Translation: CAISGDTYEQYF.